Presented here are 5 T cell receptor beta chains from one specimen sequenced in a study of identical twins. One entry per CDR3 protein, called by TCRdb with MiXCR from the 5' RACE reads. The profile covers 400,000 to 550,000 distinct CDR3 sequences, with 20% to 25% appearing a single time and 2.9% taken by the ten largest. The same data also contributed to another study, on T cells expressing NK-cell markers.

The material sequenced was CD4+ T cells sorted from blood. The receptors derive from a woman aged 18-29 years in good health.

The sample holds a few counts of this clonotype. This chain uses TRBV5-1 with TRBJ2-7, with 7 bases lining up with TRBD2. Germline trimming cut 2 bases from V and 13 bases from J; bases unmatched to any gene: 6. The CDR3 runs to 11 residues. Germline V gives CDR1 SGHRS, CDR2 YFSETQ. The CDR3 is CASSLRTRIYF. The CDR3 DNA follows: TGCGCCAGCAGCTTACGGACTAGAATATACTTC.

The chain employs TRBV6-1 and TRBJ2-1, with 11 bases lining up with TRBD1. Looked up from germline, CDR1 is MNHNS and CDR2 is SASEGT. CDR3 length equals 16 residues. With V trimmed by 8 bases and J by 5 bases, 11 bases remained unmatched. CDR3 sequence reads: CASGPGQGAGNNEQFF. In DNA form, the CDR3 reads TGTGCCAGCGGTCCCGGACAGGGGGCGGGAAACAATGAGCAGTTCTTC.

This clonotype was seen a few times. The V and J genes are TRBV5-1 and TRBJ2-2; D perhaps matches TRBD2 (6 bases). The CDR3 covers 15 residues. The V end lost 0 bases, the J end lost 4 bases, and 10 bases lay between the germline ends. Germline-derived CDR1 and CDR2 are SGHRS and YFSETQ. The CDR3: CASSLVSGSTGELFF. CDR3 DNA sequence: TGCGCCAGCAGCTTGGTTAGCGGCAGCACCGGGGAGCTGTTTTTT.

This clonotype was seen repeatedly, ten times or more. The CDR3 reads CSHPNEQYF. In DNA form, the CDR3 reads TGCAGCCACCCCAACGAGCAGTACTTC. J is TRBJ2-7 and V is TRBV29-1; unclear D gene. The CDR3 is 9 amino acids. Between the trimmed V and J ends, which lost 8 bases and 5 bases, there was a span of 7 bases. The germline V gene has CDR1 SQVTM and CDR2 ANQGSEA.

This clonotype occurred a few times. The rearrangement uses TRBV20-1 and TRBJ2-1, with 10 bases lining up with TRBD2. The CDR3 loop spans 13 amino acids. Germline assignment: CDR1 DFQATT and CDR2 SNEGSKA (reference sequence). Trimming took 6 bases from V and 7 from J; bases not matched to a gene: 6. CDR3 loop: CSASQAGGNEQFF. The CDR3 DNA reads as TGCAGTGCCTCGCAAGCGGGGGGGAATGAGCAGTTCTTC.